The sequence of this T cell receptor beta chain was determined in a study of cytomegalovirus exposure and HLA in healthy donors. On the study more broadly: It was reported in a later analysis that the approximately 120 validation repertoires used the same platform as the approximately 690 first-cohort repertoires.

Germline CDR1 reads KGHSH; CDR2 reads LQKENI. The CDR3 spans 15 residues. V was pared by 3 bases and J by 0 bases, with 0 bases of the junction left unmatched. The donors were members of the roughly 120-subject validation cohort (separate from the approximately 670-subject first cohort). This clone was seen only once. Its matching antigen is unknown. Additional DNA sequences in this sample encode the identical CDR3. Overall study findings and caveats: TCR clusters originating in the first cohort tended to co-occur in the roughly 120 validation repertoires, according to a later analysis. Altogether, about 160 TCR beta chains were recorded as cytomegalovirus-associated.

Some clones are missing from TCRdb's copy, which holds only in-frame ones; the method was immunoSEQ multiplex PCR. Of about 330,000 clones listed, 75% to 90% are singletons. V and J are TRBV18 and TRBJ2-7; 12 bases fit TRBD2. The specimen sequenced was PBMCs. This TCR was recovered from a young woman in good health and CMV-seropositive. CDR3 bases: TGTGCCAGCTCACCGACTAGCGGGAGCTCCTACGAGCAGTACTTC. Protein product: CASSPTSGSSYEQYF.